These T cell receptor beta chains were read from a single sample in a study of regulatory T cells in long-lasting Graves disease. TCRdb itself ran the multiplex PCR reads through MiXCR, one entry per CDR3 protein. The sample lists about 470,000 distinct CDR3 sequences, around 21% occurring once. Sequences were derived from peripheral blood mononuclear cells (PBMCs), sampled when the disease was refractory, from a patient treated with antithyroid drugs. The receptors come from a female donor with Graves disease. The conserved cysteine and the conserved F or W are not part of the CDR3 here. A D gene is named only where the DNA matches it firmly. Clone sizes are given selectively: once, few, many, or a class where the clone is expanded.

TRBD2	.	TRBV7-2	TRBJ2-2	14	ASSSRTSGRAGELF
.	.	TRBV3-1	TRBJ2-6	12	ASSHLSGANVLT
.	once	TRBV6-2/TRBV6-3	TRBJ2-1	13	ASSEDGTLTSEQF
TRBD2	few	TRBV20-1	TRBJ2-7	12	SARDLGLASEQY
.	.	TRBV20-1	TRBJ1-1	13	SARPPLGMNTEAF
.	.	TRBV27	TRBJ2-7	15	ASSSPSAKGQSYEQY
TRBD1	few	TRBV19	TRBJ2-6	17	ASSRDRGIPSSGANVLT
.	.	TRBV5-1	TRBJ2-7	11	ASGFTRDTEQY
TRBD2	many	TRBV5-1	TRBJ2-4	13	ASSLETSGINIQY
.	.	TRBV20-1	TRBJ1-2	11	SAPTFSPDGYT
.	many	TRBV27	TRBJ2-5	10	ASSGYQETQY
.	.	TRBV15	TRBJ2-5	13	ATSSARADQETQY
TRBD2	.	TRBV20-1	TRBJ2-7	15	SALPLAGGGTFYEQY
.	.	TRBV6-1	TRBJ1-3	13	ASSVGRSSGNTIY
TRBD1	many	TRBV24-1	TRBJ1-1	13	ATSQGRTGKTEAF
.	many	TRBV27	TRBJ2-5	14	ASSDSWDGPQETQY
.	many	TRBV2	TRBJ2-7	15	ASSTSPIRADSYEQY
TRBD1	many	TRBV28	TRBJ2-7	10	ASRDRPYEQY
TRBD2	many	TRBV6-1	TRBJ2-7	11	ASSKTSVYEQY
.	few	TRBV14	TRBJ1-6	13	ASSQVSGASSPLH
.	.	TRBV5-1	TRBJ2-1	17	ASSLGVVPTYNELNEQF
.	few	TRBV5-4	TRBJ1-4	11	ASSLGGLEKLF
.	many	TRBV5-1	TRBJ2-7	11	ASSQTITYEQY
.	.	TRBV7-6	TRBJ2-7	12	ASSLWADPYEQY
TRBD2	many	TRBV3-1	TRBJ2-4	15	ASSPRLGLAGSHIQY
TRBD2	.	TRBV28	TRBJ2-1	16	ASSFSGRPTRSYNEQF
.	many	TRBV27	TRBJ2-5	12	ASSLWGSQETQY
TRBD1	many	TRBV12-3/TRBV12-4	TRBJ1-3	13	ASTPTGNPGNTIY
.	.	TRBV30	TRBJ2-1	12	ACQPLALQFEQF
.	.	TRBV20-1	TRBJ2-7	11	SGLGTLSYEQY
.	.	TRBV6-1	TRBJ1-1	13	ASRVRTAMNTEAF
.	many	TRBV6-1	TRBJ2-5	11	ASRKGGRETQY
.	few	TRBV9	TRBJ1-4	13	ASSALNTYNEKLF
.	many	TRBV6-1	TRBJ2-2	10	ASSRINGELF
.	few	TRBV3-1	TRBJ2-5	12	ASQWGPPQETQY
.	.	TRBV6-1	TRBJ2-7	11	ASSEEGLHEQY
.	.	TRBV11-2	TRBJ2-7	11	AGSLSLAYEQY
.	many	TRBV27	TRBJ2-1	13	ASSFTRGSYNEQF
TRBD1	.	TRBV7-9	TRBJ1-1	14	ASSPYGTGLNTEAF
.	.	TRBV24-1	TRBJ2-2	13	ATSDVQQDTGELF
.	few	TRBV10-3	TRBJ2-7	10	APWRAGREQY
.	.	TRBV5-6	TRBJ2-5	12	ASSLWLLVETQY
TRBD1	.	TRBV7-3	TRBJ2-7	13	ASSLRAGGMYEQY
.	many	TRBV19	TRBJ1-1	11	ASSSTPGTEAF
TRBD1	.	TRBV29-1	TRBJ2-4	10	SGGQGGDIQY
.	many	TRBV12-3/TRBV12-4	TRBJ1-5	11	ASSQAGYQPQH
TRBD2	few	TRBV6-2/TRBV6-3	TRBJ2-7	14	ASGVAGPFGAYEQY
.	many	TRBV4-3	TRBJ2-6	14	ASSLGTGTGANVLT
.	.	TRBV20-1	TRBJ2-6	9	SARLSNVLT
.	.	TRBV6-5	TRBJ1-1	14	ASSYSPGLMNTEAF
TRBD2	many	TRBV6-1	TRBJ2-7	13	ASSEGLAAYYEQY
TRBD1	once	TRBV20-1	TRBJ2-7	12	SARDRQGAYEQY